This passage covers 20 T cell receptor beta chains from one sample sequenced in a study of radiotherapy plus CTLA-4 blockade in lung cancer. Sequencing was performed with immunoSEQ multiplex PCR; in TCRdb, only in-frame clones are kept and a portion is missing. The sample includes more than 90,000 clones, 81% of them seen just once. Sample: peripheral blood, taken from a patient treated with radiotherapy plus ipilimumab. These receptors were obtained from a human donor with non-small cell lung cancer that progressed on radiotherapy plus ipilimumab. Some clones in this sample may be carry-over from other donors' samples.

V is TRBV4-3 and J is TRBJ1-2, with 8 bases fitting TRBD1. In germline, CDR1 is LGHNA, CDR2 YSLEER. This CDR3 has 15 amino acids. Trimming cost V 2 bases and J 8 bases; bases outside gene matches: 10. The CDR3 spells CASSQSPTGVYGYTF. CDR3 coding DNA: TGCGCCAGCAGCCAATCTCCGACAGGGGTTTACGGCTACACCTTC.

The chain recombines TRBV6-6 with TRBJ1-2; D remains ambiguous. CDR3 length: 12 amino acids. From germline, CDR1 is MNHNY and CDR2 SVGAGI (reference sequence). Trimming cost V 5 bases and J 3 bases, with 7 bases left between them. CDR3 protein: CASSTWDYGYTF. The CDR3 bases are TGTGCCAGCAGTACATGGGACTATGGCTACACCTTC.

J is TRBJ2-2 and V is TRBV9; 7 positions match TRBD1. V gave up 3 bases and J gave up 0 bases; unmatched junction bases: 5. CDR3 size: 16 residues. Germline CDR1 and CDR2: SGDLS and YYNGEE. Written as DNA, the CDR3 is TGTGCCAGCAGCGACCGGACAGGAGCGAACACCGGGGAGCTGTTTTTT. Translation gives CASSDRTGANTGELFF.

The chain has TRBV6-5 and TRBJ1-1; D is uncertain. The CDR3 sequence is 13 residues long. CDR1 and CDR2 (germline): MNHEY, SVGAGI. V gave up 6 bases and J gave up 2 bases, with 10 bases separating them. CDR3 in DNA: TGTGCCAGCAGGATAGGGTTTAACACTGAAGCTTTCTTT. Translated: CASRIGFNTEAFF.

This CDR3 reads CASSSNWDTNYGYTF. CDR3 nucleotide sequence: TGTGCCAGCAGCTCCAATTGGGATACTAACTATGGCTACACCTTC. This chain uses TRBV7-6 with TRBJ1-2, with D hard to call. Germline values: CDR1 SGHVS, CDR2 FNYEAQ. This CDR3 has 15 amino acids. V was pared by 4 bases and J by 0 bases, with 12 bases between.

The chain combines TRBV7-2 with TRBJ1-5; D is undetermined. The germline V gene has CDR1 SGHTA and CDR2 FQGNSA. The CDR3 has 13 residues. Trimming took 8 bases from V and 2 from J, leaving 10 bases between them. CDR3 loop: CASVSTGNQPQHF. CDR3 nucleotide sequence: TGTGCCAGCGTCAGCACTGGCAATCAGCCCCAGCATTTT.

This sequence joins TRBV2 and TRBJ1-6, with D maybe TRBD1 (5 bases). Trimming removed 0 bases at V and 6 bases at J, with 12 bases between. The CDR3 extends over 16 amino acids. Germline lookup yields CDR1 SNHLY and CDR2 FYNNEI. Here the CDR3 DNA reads TGTGCCAGCAGTGAAGCGGGAGGGGCGCGTAATTCACCCCTCCACTTT. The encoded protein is CASSEAGGARNSPLHF.

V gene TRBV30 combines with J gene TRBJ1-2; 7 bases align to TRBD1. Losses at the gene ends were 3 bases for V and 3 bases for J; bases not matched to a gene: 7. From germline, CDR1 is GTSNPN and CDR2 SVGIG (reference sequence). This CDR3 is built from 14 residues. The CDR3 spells CAWRARTGHYGYTF. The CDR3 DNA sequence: TGTGCCTGGAGGGCCAGGACAGGCCACTATGGCTACACCTTC.

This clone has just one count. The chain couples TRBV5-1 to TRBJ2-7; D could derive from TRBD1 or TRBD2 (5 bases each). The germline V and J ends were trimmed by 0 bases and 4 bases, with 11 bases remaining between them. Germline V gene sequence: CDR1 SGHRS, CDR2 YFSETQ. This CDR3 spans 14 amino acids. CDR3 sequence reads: CASSLVGPLYEQYF. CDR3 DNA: TGCGCCAGCAGCTTGGTGGGACCCCTTTACGAGCAGTACTTC.

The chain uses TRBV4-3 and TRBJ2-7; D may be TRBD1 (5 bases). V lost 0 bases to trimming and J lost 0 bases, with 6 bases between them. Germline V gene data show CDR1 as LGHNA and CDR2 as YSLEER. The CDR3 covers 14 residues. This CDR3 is CASSQERGSYEQYF. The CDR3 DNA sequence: TGCGCCAGCAGCCAAGAAAGGGGCTCCTACGAGCAGTACTTC.

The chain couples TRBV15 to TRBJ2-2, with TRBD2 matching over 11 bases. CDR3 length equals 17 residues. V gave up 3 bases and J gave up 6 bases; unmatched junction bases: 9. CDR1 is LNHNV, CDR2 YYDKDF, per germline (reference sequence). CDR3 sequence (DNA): TGTGCCACCAGCAGGGGTGTTAGCGGGGGGGCCCCCGGGGAGCTGTTTTTT. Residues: CATSRGVSGGAPGELFF.

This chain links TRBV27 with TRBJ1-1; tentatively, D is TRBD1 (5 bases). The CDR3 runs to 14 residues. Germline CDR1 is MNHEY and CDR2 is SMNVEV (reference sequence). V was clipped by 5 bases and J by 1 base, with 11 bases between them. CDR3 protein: CASSEGRENTEAFF. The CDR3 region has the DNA TGTGCCAGCAGTGAGGGACGGGAGAACACTGAAGCTTTCTTT.

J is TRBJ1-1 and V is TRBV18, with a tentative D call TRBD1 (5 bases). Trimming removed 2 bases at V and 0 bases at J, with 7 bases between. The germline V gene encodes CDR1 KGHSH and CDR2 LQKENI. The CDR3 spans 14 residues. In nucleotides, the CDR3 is TGTGCCAGCTCACCAGGGGGGGTGAACACTGAAGCTTTCTTT. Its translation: CASSPGGVNTEAFF.

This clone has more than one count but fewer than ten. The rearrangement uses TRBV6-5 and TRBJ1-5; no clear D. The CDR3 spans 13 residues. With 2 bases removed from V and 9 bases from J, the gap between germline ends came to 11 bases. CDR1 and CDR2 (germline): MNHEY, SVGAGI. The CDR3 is CASSYGRRVPQHF. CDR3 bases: TGTGCCAGCAGTTACGGGAGGAGAGTGCCCCAGCATTTT.

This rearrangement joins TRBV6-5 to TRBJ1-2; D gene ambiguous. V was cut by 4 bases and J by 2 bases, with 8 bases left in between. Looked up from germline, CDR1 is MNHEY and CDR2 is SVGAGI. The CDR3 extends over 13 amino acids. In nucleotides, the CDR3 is TGTGCCAGCAGTTTGGCGGCGAACTATGGCTACACCTTC. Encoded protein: CASSLAANYGYTF.

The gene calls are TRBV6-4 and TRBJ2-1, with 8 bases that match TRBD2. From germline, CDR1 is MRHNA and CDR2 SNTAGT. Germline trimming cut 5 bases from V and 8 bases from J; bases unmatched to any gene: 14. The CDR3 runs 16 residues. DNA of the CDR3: TGTGCCAGCAGTCCCAGGTCCTCGGGGGGGCCAGATGAGCAGTTCTTC. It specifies CASSPRSSGGPDEQFF.

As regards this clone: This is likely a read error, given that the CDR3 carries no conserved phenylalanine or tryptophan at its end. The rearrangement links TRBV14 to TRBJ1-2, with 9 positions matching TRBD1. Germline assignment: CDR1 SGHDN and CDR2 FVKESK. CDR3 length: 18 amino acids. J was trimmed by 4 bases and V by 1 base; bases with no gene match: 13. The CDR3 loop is CASSQGSGRWGQGYGYTL. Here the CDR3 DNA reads TGTGCCAGCAGCCAAGGGAGTGGCCGGTGGGGACAGGGCTATGGCTACACCCTC.

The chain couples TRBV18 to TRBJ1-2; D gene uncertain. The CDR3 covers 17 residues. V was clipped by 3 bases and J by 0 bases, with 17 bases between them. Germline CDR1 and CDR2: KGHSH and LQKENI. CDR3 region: CASSPGLGAGANYGYTF. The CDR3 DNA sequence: TGTGCCAGCTCACCTGGGTTAGGAGCGGGAGCTAACTATGGCTACACCTTC.

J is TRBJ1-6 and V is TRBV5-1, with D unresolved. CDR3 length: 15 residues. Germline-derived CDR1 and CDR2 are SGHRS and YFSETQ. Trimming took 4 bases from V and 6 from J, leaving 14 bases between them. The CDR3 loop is CASSLQMAGNSPLHF. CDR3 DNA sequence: TGCGCCAGCAGCCTACAGATGGCGGGTAATTCACCCCTCCACTTT.

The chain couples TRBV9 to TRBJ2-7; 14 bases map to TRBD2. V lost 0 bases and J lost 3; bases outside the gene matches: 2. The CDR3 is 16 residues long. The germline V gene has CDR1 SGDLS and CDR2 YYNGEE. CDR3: CASSVGTSGGFYEQYF. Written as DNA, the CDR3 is TGTGCCAGCAGCGTAGGGACTAGCGGGGGGTTCTACGAGCAGTACTTC.